This T cell receptor (beta chain) was recovered during a study of CD8+ T cells in alopecia areata. Study results and caveats: Scalp sample data also include resident alphabeta T cells from normal skin. Many expanded lesional clones persisted during tofacitinib (in both scalp and blood).

This clone was recorded once. The antigen remains undetermined. Treatment meaning: oral pan-JAK inhibitor, 5-10 mg twice daily. RNA extraction was followed by reverse transcription into cDNA, which acted as the sequencing template. TCRdb keeps only in-frame clones here, not all; method: immunoSEQ multiplex PCR. The sample records some 110,000 clones, 50% to 75% being singletons. The length of the CDR3 is 13 residues. J lost 6 bases, V lost 2 bases, and 3 bases had no gene match. The germline CDR1 and CDR2 sequences are GTSNPN and SVGIG (reference sequence). The TCR was taken from a human donor with alopecia areata. Sequenced here: CD8+ T cells sorted from blood, sampled at week 4, from a patient treated with tofacitinib. V usage is TRBV30 and J usage is TRBJ2-7; 11 bases fit TRBD2. This chain's CDR3 is CAWSLGLAGEQYF. Written as DNA, the CDR3 is TGTGCCTGGAGTCTCGGACTAGCGGGCGAGCAGTACTTC. The variable domain in full, completed from reference TRBV30 and TRBJ2-7, reads SQTIHQWPATLVQPVGSPLSLECTVEGTSNPNLYWYRQAAGRGLQLLFYSVGIGQISSEVPQNLSASRPQDRQFILSSKKLLLSDSGFYLCAWSLGLAGEQYFGPGTRLTVT.